Below are 26 T cell receptor beta chains sequenced from a single sample in a study of blood T cell repertoires in COVID-19. Generated by immunoSEQ multiplex PCR, the TCRdb table keeps only in-frame clones and is missing some. This sample has tens of thousands of clones, with roughly 80% found just once. The specimen was peripheral blood. All receptors derive from a woman aged 80 or older with acute or convalescent COVID-19.

This chain connects TRBV2 to TRBJ2-4; TRBD1 agrees at 8 bases. V lost 4 bases and J lost 4; bases outside the gene matches: 0. The CDR3 has 13 residues. Germline CDR1 SNHLY, CDR2 FYNNEI. The CDR3, as DNA: TGTGCCAGCAGTGGACAGGGGAAAAACATTCAGTACTTC. This gives the protein CASSGQGKNIQYF.

V usage is TRBV3-1 (or the pseudogene TRBV3-2) and J usage is TRBJ2-3; D is uncertain. The V and J ends lost 3 bases and 2 bases respectively, with 12 bases between them. Germline V lookup: CDR1 LGHDT, CDR2 YNNKEL (reference sequence). The CDR3 has 15 residues. CDR3 nucleotides: TGTGCCAGCAGCCATGGTTCCTGGGCCACAGATACGCAGTATTTT. Translating gives CASSHGSWATDTQYF.

The rearrangement joins TRBV7-9 to TRBJ1-6; 7 bases map to TRBD1. Germline V lookup: CDR1 SEHNR, CDR2 FQNEAQ (reference sequence). The CDR3 runs 16 residues. V lost 10 bases and J lost 0; bases outside the gene matches: 9. The CDR3 protein is CATWDSRSSYNSPLHF. CDR3 bases: TGTGCCACATGGGACAGCCGAAGCTCCTATAATTCACCCCTCCACTTT.

The chain carries TRBV2 and TRBJ2-3, with D hard to call. This CDR3 is 16 amino acids long. The germline CDR1 and CDR2 sequences are SNHLY and FYNNEI. The V end was cut by 2 bases, the J end by 0 bases, with 12 bases between. CDR3 sequence (DNA): TGTGCCAGCAGTGAATTTGTGGCGGCAAGCACAGATACGCAGTATTTT. Its translation is CASSEFVAASTDTQYF.

This chain links TRBV2 with TRBJ2-3; 14 bases are shared with TRBD2. The CDR3 is 16 amino acids. CDR1 and CDR2 from the germline V gene are SNHLY and FYNNEI. The trim removed 6 bases at V and 5 bases at J, leaving 7 bases unmatched. The CDR3 nucleotides are TGTGCCAGCAGGACGGGACTAGCGGGAGTCGGAGATACGCAGTATTTT. As protein: CASRTGLAGVGDTQYF.

The rearrangement links TRBV2 to TRBJ2-3; 15 nucleotides match TRBD2. Germline values: CDR1 SNHLY, CDR2 FYNNEI. The CDR3 covers 15 residues. J lost 5 bases, V lost 6 bases, and 3 bases had no gene match. CDR3 in DNA: TGTGCCAGCAGACGGGGACTAGCGGGAGGAGATACGCAGTATTTT. Protein sequence: CASRRGLAGGDTQYF. The entire variable domain, with the rest obtained from reference TRBV2 and TRBJ2-3, is as follows: EPEVTQTPSHQVTQMGQEVILRCVPISNHLYFYWYRQILGQKVEFLVSFYNNEISEKSEIFDDQFSVERPDGSNFTLKIRSTKLEDSAMYFCASRRGLAGGDTQYFGPGTRLTVL.

This clone was observed a handful of times. This rearrangement joins TRBV21-1 to TRBJ1-4; the table's TRBD1 call for D was not verified on the DNA. TRBV21-1 is a known pseudogene. The CDR3 covers 14 residues. The CDR3 nucleotides are TGTGCCACCATGTCTCAGGGAACTAATGAAAAACTGTTTTTT. Protein product: CATMSQGTNEKLFF.

The rearrangement uses TRBV5-1 and TRBJ2-1; the D gene is possibly TRBD2 (6 bases). The CDR3 runs 16 residues. V lost 0 bases and J 5 bases, leaving 15 bases between the germline ends. From germline, CDR1 is SGHRS and CDR2 YFSETQ. CDR3 DNA: TGCGCCAGCAGCTTGGCCTTGGTAGCGGTAAACAATGAGCAGTTCTTC. Translated: CASSLALVAVNNEQFF.

The genes are TRBV6-5 and TRBJ2-1; 9 bases fit TRBD2. Germline CDR1 and CDR2: MNHEY and SVGAGI. The CDR3 extends over 15 amino acids. The ends lost 2 bases at V and 8 bases at J; junction bases unmatched: 7. CDR3 DNA sequence: TGTGCCAGCAGTTACCAGCCTAGCGGGATGGATGAGCAGTTCTTC. Translation: CASSYQPSGMDEQFF.

This sequence joins TRBV5-4 and TRBJ1-1; D remains ambiguous. CDR3 length equals 15 residues. The V end lost 0 bases, the J end lost 5 bases, and 14 bases lay between the germline ends. The germline gives CDR1 SGHNT, CDR2 YYREEE (reference sequence). The CDR3 DNA reads as TGTGCCAGCAGCTTGGTTTCCAGGCCGGGAACTGAAGCTTTCTTT. Its protein product is CASSLVSRPGTEAFF.

The chain recombines TRBV30 with TRBJ2-5; 7 nucleotides align to TRBD1. V was pared by 4 bases and J by 5 bases, with 10 bases of the junction left unmatched. In germline, CDR1 is GTSNPN, CDR2 SVGIG (reference sequence). The CDR3 has 14 amino acids. The chain's CDR3 is CAWTRQGRGETQYF. The CDR3 DNA reads TGTGCCTGGACGAGACAGGGACGCGGGGAGACCCAGTACTTC.

This clone has more than one count but fewer than ten. The V and J genes are TRBV29-1 and TRBJ2-7, with 8 bases lining up with TRBD2. In germline, CDR1 is SQVTM, CDR2 ANQGSEA. The CDR3 has 14 residues. Germline trimming cut 3 bases from V and 6 bases from J; bases unmatched to any gene: 10. The CDR3 DNA is TGCAGCGTTGACCGGGGGACTAGTGGTTTCGAGCAGTACTTC. Translated, it gives CSVDRGTSGFEQYF.

The gene calls are TRBV2 and TRBJ1-2, with 10 bases fitting TRBD1. This CDR3 contains 15 residues. J was trimmed by 3 bases and V by 6 bases; bases with no gene match: 7. Germline CDR1 reads SNHLY; CDR2 reads FYNNEI. The CDR3, as DNA: TGTGCCAGCAGACGGGACAGGGGATTATACTATGGCTACACCTTC. Translating gives CASRRDRGLYYGYTF.

J is TRBJ2-5 and V is TRBV29-1, with D maybe TRBD2 (6 bases). The CDR3 is made up of 15 amino acids. Germline V gene lookup returns CDR1 SQVTM and CDR2 ANQGSEA. Trimming pared 1 base from V and 5 bases from J, leaving 17 bases between. The CDR3 DNA reads TGCAGCGTTGAAGGAGCATTGGGACTTTGGGAGACCCAGTACTTC. It translates to CSVEGALGLWETQYF.

The chain has TRBV3-1 (or the pseudogene TRBV3-2) and TRBJ2-3; 7 nucleotides match TRBD2. This CDR3 is 13 amino acids long. Germline loops: CDR1 LGHDT, CDR2 YNNKEL (reference sequence). The junction had 0 bases not matched to a gene; V was cut back by 3 bases and J by 3 bases. Written as DNA, the CDR3 is TGTGCCAGCAGCCAGGGAGGGACAGATACGCAGTATTTT. It encodes CASSQGGTDTQYF.

CDR3 nucleotide sequence: TGTGCCAGCTCACCATTCACCTTCCTAGCGGGGGGGCCAAATGAGCAGTTCTTC. Amino acids: CASSPFTFLAGGPNEQFF. This chain joins TRBV18 and TRBJ2-1, with TRBD2 matching over 12 bases. V shed 2 bases and J 7 bases; nucleotides not matched to a gene: 12. CDR3 length: 18 residues. Germline loops: CDR1 KGHSH, CDR2 LQKENI.

The genes are TRBV7-2 and TRBJ1-6; D is perhaps TRBD1 (6 bases). The V gene's germline CDR1 is SGHTA and CDR2 FQGNSA. V was clipped by 1 base and J by 9 bases, with 13 bases between them. The CDR3 covers 15 residues. The DNA of the CDR3 is TGTGCCAGCAGCTTAGTGTCAGGGGTCGGTTCACCCCTCCACTTT. This codes for CASSLVSGVGSPLHF.

The V gene is TRBV2, the J gene TRBJ2-3, with TRBD2 matching 8 bases. From germline, CDR1 is SNHLY and CDR2 FYNNEI. After removal of 0 bases from V and 4 bases from J, the junction contained 6 bases not matched to a gene. CDR3 size: 16 residues. The CDR3 DNA reads as TGTGCCAGCAGTGAAGCCTCGCGGGGGGAGGCAGATACGCAGTATTTT. Translation gives CASSEASRGEADTQYF.

V is TRBV5-1 and J is TRBJ2-2; D gene ambiguous. The CDR3 extends over 15 amino acids. The V gene lost 0 bases and the J gene lost 0 bases, with 6 bases spanning the gap. The germline V gene encodes CDR1 SGHRS and CDR2 YFSETQ. CDR3 sequence reads: CASSLASANTGELFF. In DNA, the CDR3 is TGCGCCAGCAGCTTGGCGTCAGCGAACACCGGGGAGCTGTTTTTT.

This chain joins TRBV23-1 and TRBJ1-2, with a tentative D call TRBD1 (6 bases). TRBV23-1 is classed as an ORF, of uncertain function. The V end was cut by 0 bases, the J end by 1 base, with 15 bases between. The CDR3 has 17 amino acids. In DNA form, the CDR3 reads TGCGCCAGCAGTCAATCGAGGAGGGGGACTATTAACTATGGCTACACCTTC. It translates to CASSQSRRGTINYGYTF.

The genes are TRBV2 and TRBJ2-5, with D tentatively TRBD2 (5 bases). The germline V gene encodes CDR1 SNHLY and CDR2 FYNNEI. This CDR3 spans 14 amino acids. Trimming left V 1 base short and J 5 bases short, with 11 bases between. CDR3 loop: CASSEELVGETQYF. CDR3 nucleotide sequence: TGTGCCAGCAGTGAAGAACTAGTCGGGGAGACCCAGTACTTC. Filled out from reference TRBV2 and TRBJ2-5, the complete variable domain reads EPEVTQTPSHQVTQMGQEVILRCVPISNHLYFYWYRQILGQKVEFLVSFYNNEISEKSEIFDDQFSVERPDGSNFTLKIRSTKLEDSAMYFCASSEELVGETQYFGPGTRLLVL.

The V and J genes are TRBV28 and TRBJ1-5; D remains ambiguous. Germline values: CDR1 MDHEN, CDR2 SYDVKM. The V gene lost 5 bases and the J gene lost 5 bases, with 13 bases spanning the gap. The CDR3 runs 14 residues. CDR3: CASSVSQHDQPQHF. The DNA for the CDR3 is TGTGCCAGCAGTGTGTCACAGCATGATCAGCCCCAGCATTTT.

This chain connects TRBV6-1 to TRBJ1-1; D might be TRBD1 (5 bases). The CDR3 has 14 amino acids. Germline CDR1 and CDR2: MNHNS and SASEGT. Trimming removed 7 bases at V and 1 base at J, with 13 bases between. The CDR3, as DNA: TGTGCCAGCAAACCTTCTACAGGGAACACTGAAGCTTTCTTT. Translated, it gives CASKPSTGNTEAFF.

The chain employs TRBV19 and TRBJ1-2; D remains unclear. Trimming pared 1 base from V and 4 bases from J, leaving 16 bases between. From germline, CDR1 is LNHDA and CDR2 SQIVND (reference sequence). CDR3 length: 16 residues. CDR3 nucleotides: TGTGCCAGTAGTATAGGTATCTCGGTTGCCTTCTATGGCTACACCTTC. Encoded protein: CASSIGISVAFYGYTF.

V and J are TRBV11-2 and TRBJ2-1; 13 bases match TRBD2. CDR1 SGHAT and CDR2 FQNNGV come from the germline V gene. CDR3 length equals 17 residues. Germline trimming cut 1 base from V and 4 bases from J; bases unmatched to any gene: 4. In DNA, the CDR3 is TGTGCCAGCAGCTTAGTCGGGACTAGCGGGGTATACAATGAGCAGTTCTTC. Translated, it gives CASSLVGTSGVYNEQFF.

The chain carries TRBV9 and TRBJ2-7; the match to TRBD2 covers 12 bases. Germline CDR1 is SGDLS and CDR2 is YYNGEE. The CDR3 runs to 16 residues. V lost 0 bases to trimming and J lost 3 bases; unmatched junction nucleotides: 4. The CDR3 DNA sequence: TGTGCCAGCAGCGTAGCCGGGACTAGCGGGTTCTACGAGCAGTACTTC. This codes for CASSVAGTSGFYEQYF.